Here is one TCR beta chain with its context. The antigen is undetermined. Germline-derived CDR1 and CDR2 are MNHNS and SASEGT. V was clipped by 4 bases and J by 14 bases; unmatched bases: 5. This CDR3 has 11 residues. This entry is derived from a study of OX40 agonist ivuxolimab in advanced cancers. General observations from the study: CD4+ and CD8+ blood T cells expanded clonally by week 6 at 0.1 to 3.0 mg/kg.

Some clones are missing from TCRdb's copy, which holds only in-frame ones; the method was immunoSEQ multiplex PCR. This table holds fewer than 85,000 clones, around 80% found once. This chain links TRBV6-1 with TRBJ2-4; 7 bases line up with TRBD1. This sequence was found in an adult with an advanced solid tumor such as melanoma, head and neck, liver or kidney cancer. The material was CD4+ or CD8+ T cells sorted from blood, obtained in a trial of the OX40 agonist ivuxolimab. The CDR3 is CASSGQGMEYF. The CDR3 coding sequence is TGTGCCAGCAGTGGACAGGGCATGGAGTACTTC.